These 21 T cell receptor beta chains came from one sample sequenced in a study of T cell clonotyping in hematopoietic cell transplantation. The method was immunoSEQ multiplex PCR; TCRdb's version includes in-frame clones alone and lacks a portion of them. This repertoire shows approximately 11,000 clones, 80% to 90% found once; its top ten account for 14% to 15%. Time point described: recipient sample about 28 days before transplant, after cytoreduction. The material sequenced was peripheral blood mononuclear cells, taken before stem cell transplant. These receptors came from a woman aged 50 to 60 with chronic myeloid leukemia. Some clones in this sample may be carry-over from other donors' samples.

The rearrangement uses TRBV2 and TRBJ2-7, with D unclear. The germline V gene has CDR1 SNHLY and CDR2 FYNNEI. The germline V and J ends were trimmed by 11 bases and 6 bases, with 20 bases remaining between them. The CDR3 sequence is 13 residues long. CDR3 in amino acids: CAVGRSFTPEQYF. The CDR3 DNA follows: TGTGCCGTCGGACGGAGCTTTACGCCCGAGCAGTACTTC.

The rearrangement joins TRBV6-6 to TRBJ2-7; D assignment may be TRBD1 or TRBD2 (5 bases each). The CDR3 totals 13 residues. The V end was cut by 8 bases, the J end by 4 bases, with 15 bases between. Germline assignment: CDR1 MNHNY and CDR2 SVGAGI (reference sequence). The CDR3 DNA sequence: TGTGCCAGCGACTCAGGGACCCTTTACGAGCAGTACTTC. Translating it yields CASDSGTLYEQYF.

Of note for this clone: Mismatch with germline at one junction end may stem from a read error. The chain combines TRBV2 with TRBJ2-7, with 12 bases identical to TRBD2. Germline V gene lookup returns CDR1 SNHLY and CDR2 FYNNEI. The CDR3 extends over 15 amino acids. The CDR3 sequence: CASREGTSGYFEQYF. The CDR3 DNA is TGTGCCAGCAGAGAAGGGACTAGCGGGTATTTCGAGCAGTACTTC.

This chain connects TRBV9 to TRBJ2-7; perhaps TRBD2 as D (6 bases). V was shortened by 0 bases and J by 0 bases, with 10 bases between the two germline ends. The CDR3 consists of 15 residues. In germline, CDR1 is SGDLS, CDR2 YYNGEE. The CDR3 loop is CASSVAGSPSYEQYF. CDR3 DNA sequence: TGTGCCAGCAGCGTAGCCGGGAGCCCCTCCTACGAGCAGTACTTC.

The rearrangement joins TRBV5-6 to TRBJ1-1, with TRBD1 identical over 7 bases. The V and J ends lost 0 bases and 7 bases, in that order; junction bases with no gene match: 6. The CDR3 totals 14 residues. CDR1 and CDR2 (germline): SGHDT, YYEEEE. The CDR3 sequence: CASSLEGAGGEAFF. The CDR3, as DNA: TGTGCCAGCAGCTTGGAGGGGGCTGGCGGTGAAGCTTTCTTT.

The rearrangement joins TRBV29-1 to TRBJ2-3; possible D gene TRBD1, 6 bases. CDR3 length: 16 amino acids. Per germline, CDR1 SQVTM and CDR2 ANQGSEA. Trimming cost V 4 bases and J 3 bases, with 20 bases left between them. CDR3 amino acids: CSVAPGPGAVTDTQYF. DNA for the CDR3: TGCAGCGTTGCCCCGGGGCCAGGGGCAGTAACAGATACGCAGTATTTT.

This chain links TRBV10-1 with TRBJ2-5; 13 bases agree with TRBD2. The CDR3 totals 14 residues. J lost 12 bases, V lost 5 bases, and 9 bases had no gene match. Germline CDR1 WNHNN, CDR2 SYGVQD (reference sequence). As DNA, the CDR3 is TGCGCCAGCAGTACAGGACTAGCGGGAGCGCTTAAGTACTTC. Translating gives CASSTGLAGALKYF.

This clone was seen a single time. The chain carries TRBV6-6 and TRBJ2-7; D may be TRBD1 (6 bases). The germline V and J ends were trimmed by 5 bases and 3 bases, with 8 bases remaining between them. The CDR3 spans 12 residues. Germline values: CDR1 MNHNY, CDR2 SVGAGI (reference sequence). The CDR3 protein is CASSETGYEQYF. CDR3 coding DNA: TGTGCCAGCAGTGAGACAGGCTACGAGCAGTACTTC.

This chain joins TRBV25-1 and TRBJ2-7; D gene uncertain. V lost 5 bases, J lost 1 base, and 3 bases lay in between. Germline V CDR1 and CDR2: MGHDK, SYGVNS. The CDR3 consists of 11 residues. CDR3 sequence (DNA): TGTGCCAGCAGTTTTTCCTACGAGCAGTACTTC. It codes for CASSFSYEQYF.

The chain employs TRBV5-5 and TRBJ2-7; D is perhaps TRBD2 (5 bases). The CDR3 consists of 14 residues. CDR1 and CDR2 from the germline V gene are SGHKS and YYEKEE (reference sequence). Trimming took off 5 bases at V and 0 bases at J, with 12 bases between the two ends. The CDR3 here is CASRREQSSYEQYF. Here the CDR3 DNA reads TGTGCCAGCAGGAGGGAACAGAGCTCCTACGAGCAGTACTTC.

The CDR3 DNA is TGTGCCAGCAGTGGTGTCGACAGAGCATCTAATCAGCCCCAGCATTTT. It yields the protein CASSGVDRASNQPQHF. The rearrangement uses TRBV6-1 and TRBJ1-5; maybe TRBD1 (5 bases). The V end was cut by 4 bases, the J end by 4 bases, with 17 bases between. The length of the CDR3 is 16 residues. CDR1 MNHNS and CDR2 SASEGT come from the germline V gene.

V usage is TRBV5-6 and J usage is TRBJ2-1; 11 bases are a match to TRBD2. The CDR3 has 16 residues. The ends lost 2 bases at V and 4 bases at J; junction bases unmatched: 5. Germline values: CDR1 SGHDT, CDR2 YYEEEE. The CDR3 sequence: CASSLLAGVGYNEQFF. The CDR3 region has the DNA TGTGCCAGCAGCTTACTAGCGGGAGTGGGATACAATGAGCAGTTCTTC. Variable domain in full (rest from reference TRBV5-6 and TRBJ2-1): DAGVTQSPTHLIKTRGQQVTLRCSPKSGHDTVSWYQQALGQGPQFIFQYYEEEERQRGNFPDRFSGHQFPNYSSELNVNALLLGDSALYLCASSLLAGVGYNEQFFGPGTRLTVL.

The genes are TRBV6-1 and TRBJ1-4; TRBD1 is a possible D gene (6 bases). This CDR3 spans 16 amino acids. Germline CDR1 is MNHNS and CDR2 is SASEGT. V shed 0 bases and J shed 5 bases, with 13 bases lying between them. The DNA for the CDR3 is TGTGCCAGCAGTGAAGCCCTCGGACAGAAAAATGAAAAACTGTTTTTT. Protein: CASSEALGQKNEKLFF.

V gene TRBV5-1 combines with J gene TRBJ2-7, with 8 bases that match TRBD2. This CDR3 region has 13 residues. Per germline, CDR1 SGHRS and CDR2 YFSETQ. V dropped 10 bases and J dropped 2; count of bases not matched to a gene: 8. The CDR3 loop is CASGRGGTYEQYF. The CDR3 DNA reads TGCGCCTCCGGACGGGGGGGGACCTACGAGCAGTACTTC. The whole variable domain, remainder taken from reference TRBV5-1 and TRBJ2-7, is KAGVTQTPRYLIKTRGQQVTLSCSPISGHRSVSWYQQTPGQGLQFLFEYFSETQRNKGNFPGRFSGRQFSNSRSEMNVSTLELGDSALYLCASGRGGTYEQYFGPGTRLTVT.

The CDR3 spells CASSLQGANTGELFF. The CDR3 DNA reads TGTGCCAGCAGCTTACAGGGGGCGAACACCGGGGAGCTGTTTTTT. The chain recombines TRBV7-6 with TRBJ2-2; 7 bases are a match to TRBD1. V trimming: 2 bases; J trimming: 0 bases; junction bases outside the gene matches: 0. The CDR3 length is 15 residues. The germline CDR1 and CDR2 sequences are SGHVS and FNYEAQ.

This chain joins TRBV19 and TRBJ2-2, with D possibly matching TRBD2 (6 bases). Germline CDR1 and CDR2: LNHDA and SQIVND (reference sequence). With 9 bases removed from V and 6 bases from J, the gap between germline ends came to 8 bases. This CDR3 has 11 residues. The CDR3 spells CASWGAGELFF. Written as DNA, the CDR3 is TGTGCCAGCTGGGGGGCCGGGGAGCTGTTTTTT.

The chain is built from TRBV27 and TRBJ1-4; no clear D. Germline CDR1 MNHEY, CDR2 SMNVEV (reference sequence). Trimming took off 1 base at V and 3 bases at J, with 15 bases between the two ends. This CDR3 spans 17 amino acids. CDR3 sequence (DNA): TGTGCCAGCAGTTTATATTTCCCGGGATCATCTAATGAAAAACTGTTTTTT. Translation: CASSLYFPGSSNEKLFF.

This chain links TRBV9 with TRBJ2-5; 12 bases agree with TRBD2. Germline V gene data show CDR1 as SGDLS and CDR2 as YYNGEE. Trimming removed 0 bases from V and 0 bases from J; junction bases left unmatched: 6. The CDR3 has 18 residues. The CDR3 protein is CASSVGSSGRAHQETQYF. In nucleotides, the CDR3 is TGTGCCAGCAGCGTAGGCTCTAGCGGGAGGGCCCACCAAGAGACCCAGTACTTC.

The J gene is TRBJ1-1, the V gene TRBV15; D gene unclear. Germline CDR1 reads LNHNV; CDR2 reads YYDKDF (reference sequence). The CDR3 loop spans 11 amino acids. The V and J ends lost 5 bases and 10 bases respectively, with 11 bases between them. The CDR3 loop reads CATSDTLRAFF. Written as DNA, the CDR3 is TGTGCCACCAGCGATACCCTTAGAGCTTTCTTT. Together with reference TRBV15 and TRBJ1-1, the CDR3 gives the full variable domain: DAMVIQNPRYQVTQFGKPVTLSCSQTLNHNVMYWYQQKSSQAPKLLFHYYDKDFNNEADTPDNFQSRRPNTSFCFLDIRSPGLGDTAMYLCATSDTLRAFFGQGTRLTVV.

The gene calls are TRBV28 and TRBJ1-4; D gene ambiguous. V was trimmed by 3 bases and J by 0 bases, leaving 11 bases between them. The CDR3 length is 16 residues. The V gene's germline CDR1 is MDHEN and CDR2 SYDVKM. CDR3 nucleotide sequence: TGTGCCAGCAGTTTGGTCACGTATGCAACTAATGAAAAACTGTTTTTT. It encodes CASSLVTYATNEKLFF.

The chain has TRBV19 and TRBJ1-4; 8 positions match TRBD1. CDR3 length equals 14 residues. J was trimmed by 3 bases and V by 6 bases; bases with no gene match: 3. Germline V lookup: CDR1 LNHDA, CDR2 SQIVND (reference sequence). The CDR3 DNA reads TGTGCCAGTAGGAGGACAGGGTCTAATGAAAAACTGTTTTTT. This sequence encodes CASRRTGSNEKLFF.